These T cell receptor beta chains were read from a single sample in a study of PD-1 blockade in classical Hodgkin lymphoma. Here immunoSEQ multiplex PCR was the method, and the copy in TCRdb shows in-frame clones only, minus some. The sample holds over 15,000 clones; around 84% are singletons and the top ten take approximately 6.3%. Sequencing used peripheral blood mononuclear cells (PBMCs), obtained at baseline. Receptors originate from a human donor with classical Hodgkin lymphoma. CDR3s include the opening cysteine and the closing phenylalanine or tryptophan. The order of the fields is CDR3 DNA, CDR3 protein, V gene, D gene, clone size, J gene. D genes are given only for firm matches. For some rows the clone size is stated as once, few or many, or as a class when expanded; others skip it.

cdr3_nt: TGTGCCAGCACGCCTCGGACTAGCGGGGGGGCCGGGGAGACCCAGTACTTC
cdr3_aa: CASTPRTSGGAGETQYF
v_call: TRBV5-4
d_call: TRBD2
clone_size: NA
j_call: TRBJ2-5

cdr3_nt: TGTGCCAGTAGTATGGAAGGGCCGGCAAATCAGCCCCAGCATTTT
cdr3_aa: CASSMEGPANQPQHF
v_call: TRBV19
d_call: NA
clone_size: NA
j_call: TRBJ1-5

cdr3_nt: TGTGCCAGCAGCCGGGGGGCGTCCCAAAACATTCAGTACTTC
cdr3_aa: CASSRGASQNIQYF
v_call: TRBV7-2
d_call: NA
clone_size: NA
j_call: TRBJ2-4

cdr3_nt: TGTGCCAGCAGCTTGGAGCCCGGAAACACCATATATTTT
cdr3_aa: CASSLEPGNTIYF
v_call: TRBV5-4
d_call: NA
clone_size: few
j_call: TRBJ1-3

cdr3_nt: TGCGCCAGCAGCCACCACGGATCGCTCTATGGCTACACCTTC
cdr3_aa: CASSHHGSLYGYTF
v_call: TRBV4-1
d_call: NA
clone_size: NA
j_call: TRBJ1-2

cdr3_nt: TGTGCCAGCGGGAACAGGGAATCGGATGGCTACACCTTC
cdr3_aa: CASGNRESDGYTF
v_call: TRBV6-5
d_call: NA
clone_size: NA
j_call: TRBJ1-2

cdr3_nt: TGTGCCAGCAGGGGATCTAGGAGGACTGAAGCTTTCTTT
cdr3_aa: CASRGSRRTEAFF
v_call: TRBV4-2
d_call: NA
clone_size: few
j_call: TRBJ1-1

cdr3_nt: TGTGCCAGCAGTTTAGTGGACAGAATAAACTACGAGCAGTACTTC
cdr3_aa: CASSLVDRINYEQYF
v_call: TRBV27
d_call: NA
clone_size: NA
j_call: TRBJ2-7

cdr3_nt: TGTGCCATCAGCGGGGACAGGGTGAGACAAGAGACCCAGTACTTC
cdr3_aa: CAISGDRVRQETQYF
v_call: TRBV10-3
d_call: TRBD1
clone_size: NA
j_call: TRBJ2-5

cdr3_nt: TGTGCCAGCAGTTTTTCGGGGTTAGGACGATTGAACACTGAAGCTTTCTTT
cdr3_aa: CASSFSGLGRLNTEAFF
v_call: TRBV28
d_call: NA
clone_size: NA
j_call: TRBJ1-1

cdr3_nt: TGTGCCAGCAGCGACGTGACTTGGGACAGCAATCAGCCCCAGCATTTT
cdr3_aa: CASSDVTWDSNQPQHF
v_call: TRBV5-5
d_call: NA
clone_size: NA
j_call: TRBJ1-5

cdr3_nt: TGTGCCAGCAGCGCTTTTGATGTCGCCAGTGGGAAACTGTTTTTT
cdr3_aa: CASSAFDVASGKLFF
v_call: TRBV5-5
d_call: NA
clone_size: once
j_call: TRBJ1-4

cdr3_nt: TGCGCCAGCAGGCCTTTGGGGCCGAACACCGGGGAGCTGTTTTTT
cdr3_aa: CASRPLGPNTGELFF
v_call: TRBV4-1
d_call: NA
clone_size: NA
j_call: TRBJ2-2

cdr3_nt: TGCGCCAGCAGCAACCAGGCCGGAGGCGAAGCTTTCTTT
cdr3_aa: CASSNQAGGEAFF
v_call: TRBV4-3
d_call: NA
clone_size: NA
j_call: TRBJ1-1

cdr3_nt: TGTGCCAGCCAACCCTGGGGGCGCGGCGGCACTGAAGCTTTCTTT
cdr3_aa: CASQPWGRGGTEAFF
v_call: TRBV27
d_call: NA
clone_size: NA
j_call: TRBJ1-1

cdr3_nt: TGTGCCAGCAGCTCCGGGAATTCCTTCGGAGAGACCCTGTACTTC
cdr3_aa: CASSSGNSFGETLYF
v_call: TRBV11-3
d_call: NA
clone_size: NA
j_call: TRBJ2-5

cdr3_nt: TGTGCCATCAGTGACCAGGGCCAGAACACTGAAGCTTTCTTT
cdr3_aa: CAISDQGQNTEAFF
v_call: TRBV10-3
d_call: NA
clone_size: few
j_call: TRBJ1-1

cdr3_nt: TGCGCCAGCAGCACCCGGTCGGGGGGTGAGACCCAGTACTTC
cdr3_aa: CASSTRSGGETQYF
v_call: TRBV5-1
d_call: TRBD2
clone_size: NA
j_call: TRBJ2-5

cdr3_nt: TGTGCCAGCAGTTCCCAGCCGCACGAGCAGTACTTC
cdr3_aa: CASSSQPHEQYF
v_call: TRBV28
d_call: NA
clone_size: few
j_call: TRBJ2-7

cdr3_nt: TGTGCCAGCAGCTGGGGACAGGGCGACGAGCAGTACTTC
cdr3_aa: CASSWGQGDEQYF
v_call: TRBV5-6
d_call: TRBD1
clone_size: NA
j_call: TRBJ2-7

cdr3_nt: TGTGCCAGCAGTGTCATGCCAGGCCGGGAAGAAGCTTTCTTT
cdr3_aa: CASSVMPGREEAFF
v_call: TRBV27
d_call: NA
clone_size: NA
j_call: TRBJ1-1

cdr3_nt: TGTGCCAGCAGTACATCGGGACGGGACACTGAAGCTTTCTTT
cdr3_aa: CASSTSGRDTEAFF
v_call: TRBV25-1
d_call: NA
clone_size: NA
j_call: TRBJ1-1

cdr3_nt: TGTGCCAGCAGCCGGGACAGGGCAGGGGAGACCCAGTACTTC
cdr3_aa: CASSRDRAGETQYF
v_call: TRBV2
d_call: TRBD1
clone_size: NA
j_call: TRBJ2-5

cdr3_nt: TGTGCCAGCTCACCGACCGATTATAATTCACCCCTCCACTTT
cdr3_aa: CASSPTDYNSPLHF
v_call: TRBV18
d_call: NA
clone_size: NA
j_call: TRBJ1-6

cdr3_nt: TGCGCCAGCAGCTTGGTAGGAGGGACCTACGAGCAGTACTTC
cdr3_aa: CASSLVGGTYEQYF
v_call: TRBV5-1
d_call: NA
clone_size: NA
j_call: TRBJ2-7

cdr3_nt: TGTGCCAGCAGCCCCAGGATAGAGACCCAGTACTTC
cdr3_aa: CASSPRIETQYF
v_call: TRBV6-6
d_call: NA
clone_size: NA
j_call: TRBJ2-5

cdr3_nt: TGTGCCAGCAGCCTAGACCTAGGGAGGAACACTGAAGCTTTCTTT
cdr3_aa: CASSLDLGRNTEAFF
v_call: TRBV7-9
d_call: NA
clone_size: NA
j_call: TRBJ1-1